Below are 14 T cell receptor beta chains sequenced from a single sample in a study of shared clonotypes between healthy human individuals. Assay: immunoSEQ multiplex PCR; the TCRdb copy retains only in-frame clones and omits some. The top ten clones hold approximately 0.13% of a sample with 2 million to 2.5 million clones, more than 90% of them seen once. The sample was naive CD4+ T cells sorted from blood. The subset was: CD45RA+ positively selected. The receptors were gathered from a man in his late teens or twenties in good health.

This chain joins TRBV7-2 and TRBJ2-7, with TRBD2 matching 9 bases. Trimming cost V 6 bases and J 7 bases; bases outside gene matches: 16. Per the germline V gene, CDR1 is SGHTA and CDR2 is FQGNSA. This CDR3 is 16 amino acids long. The DNA of the CDR3 is TGTGCCAGCAGTCCATCCACCCTAGCGGGGCGAGGAGAGCAGTACTTC. Encoded protein: CASSPSTLAGRGEQYF.

This chain links TRBV29-1 with TRBJ2-3; no definite D call. The CDR3 is made up of 15 amino acids. Deletions cut 1 base from V and 0 bases from J, with 11 bases between. Germline CDR1 is SQVTM and CDR2 is ANQGSEA. CDR3 sequence reads: CSVEGARPSTDTQYF. CDR3 sequence (DNA): TGCAGCGTTGAAGGAGCTAGGCCTAGCACAGATACGCAGTATTTT.

To note about this clone: The identical CDR3 is also encoded by other nucleotide sequences in the sample. CDR3 residues: CASSRTGVNQPQHF. CDR3 DNA sequence: TGTGCCAGCAGCCGCACAGGGGTTAATCAGCCCCAGCATTTT. The chain uses TRBV6-5 and TRBJ1-5; 7 bases are shared with TRBD1. The CDR3 spans 14 residues. The germline CDR1 and CDR2 sequences are MNHEY and SVGAGI. V lost 6 bases, J lost 4 bases, and 6 bases stayed unmatched.

The rearrangement joins TRBV11-2 to TRBJ2-5, with D hard to call. Trimming left V 5 bases short and J 0 bases short, with 22 bases between. Germline V gene data show CDR1 as SGHAT and CDR2 as FQNNGV. The CDR3 has 18 amino acids. CDR3 region: CASSPRLTLKAYQETQYF. CDR3 coding DNA: TGTGCCAGCAGCCCCCGGTTGACTCTAAAGGCGTACCAAGAGACCCAGTACTTC. Full variable domain (missing parts from reference TRBV11-2 and TRBJ2-5): EAGVAQSPRYKIIEKRQSVAFWCNPISGHATLYWYQQILGQGPKLLIQFQNNGVVDDSQLPKDRFSAERLKGVDSTLKIQPAKLEDSAVYLCASSPRLTLKAYQETQYFGPGTRLLVL.

The J gene is TRBJ2-7, the V gene TRBV23-1, with 7 positions matching TRBD2. TRBV23-1 is an ORF for which the function is uncertain. The trim removed 2 bases at V and 2 bases at J, leaving 9 bases unmatched. The CDR3 runs 16 residues. CDR3 in amino acids: CASSQRGSSGPYEQYF. CDR3 sequence (DNA): TGCGCCAGCAGTCAACGCGGGAGTTCTGGACCCTACGAGCAGTACTTC.

The CDR3 DNA sequence: TGTGCCAGTAGTATACCCCGGGGGATCTCTGGAAACACCATATATTTT. Translated: CASSIPRGISGNTIYF. The V and J genes are TRBV19 and TRBJ1-3, with D maybe TRBD1 (5 bases). Between the trimmed V and J ends, which lost 2 bases and 0 bases, there was a span of 11 bases. The CDR3 runs 16 residues. CDR1 and CDR2 (germline): LNHDA, SQIVND (reference sequence).

The V gene is TRBV5-1, the J gene TRBJ2-3; D might be TRBD1 (6 bases). Trimming removed 4 bases from V and 5 bases from J, with 14 bases in between. The CDR3 runs to 14 residues. Germline CDR1 SGHRS, CDR2 YFSETQ. The CDR3 region has the DNA TGCGCCAGCAGCAGGAGTGGGGGCGGAGATACGCAGTATTTT. Residues: CASSRSGGGDTQYF.

The V call is TRBV18, the J call TRBJ1-1; 8 bases align to TRBD1. The V gene end was trimmed by 3 bases and the J gene end by 1 base; junction bases not matched to a gene: 7. The CDR3 extends over 16 amino acids. Germline values: CDR1 KGHSH, CDR2 LQKENI. The CDR3 bases are TGTGCCAGCTCACCGTACGGACAGGGAGGGAACACTGAAGCTTTCTTT. Protein product: CASSPYGQGGNTEAFF.

The V call is TRBV4-3, the J call TRBJ2-5; either TRBD1 or TRBD2 may fit D (5 bases each). CDR1 and CDR2 (germline): LGHNA, YSLEER. Trimming cost V 1 base and J 5 bases, with 14 bases left between them. The CDR3 consists of 15 residues. CDR3 DNA sequence: TGCGCCAGCAGCCAAGGGGAGAGGCAGGGTGAGACCCAGTACTTC. Translating gives CASSQGERQGETQYF.

The chain combines TRBV7-9 with TRBJ1-1; D gene unclear. CDR1 SEHNR and CDR2 FQNEAQ come from the germline V gene (reference sequence). Trimming pared 0 bases from V and 2 bases from J, leaving 10 bases between. The CDR3 has 15 amino acids. CDR3 amino acids: CASSLAEGKNTEAFF. Here the CDR3 DNA reads TGTGCCAGCAGCTTAGCTGAGGGCAAAAACACTGAAGCTTTCTTT.

J is TRBJ2-5 and V is TRBV18; no clear D. The CDR3 covers 14 residues. V was cut by 5 bases and J by 8 bases, with 18 bases left in between. Germline lookup yields CDR1 KGHSH and CDR2 LQKENI. The CDR3 reads CASSAWSQEGTQYF. Here the CDR3 DNA reads TGTGCCAGCTCAGCCTGGAGCCAGGAAGGAACCCAGTACTTC.

The rearrangement joins TRBV6-1 to TRBJ2-5; TRBD2 matches at 8 bases. The V and J ends lost 0 bases and 2 bases, in that order; junction bases with no gene match: 11. The CDR3 spans 18 residues. Per germline, CDR1 MNHNS and CDR2 SASEGT. CDR3 amino acids: CASSEALRGGPPQETQYF. CDR3 DNA: TGTGCCAGCAGTGAAGCGCTTCGGGGGGGGCCCCCACAAGAGACCCAGTACTTC.

The CDR3 sequence is CSVWGQGVGEKLFF. CDR3 in DNA: TGCAGCGTTTGGGGACAGGGGGTCGGCGAAAAACTGTTTTTT. This sequence joins TRBV29-1 and TRBJ1-4; 11 bases line up with TRBD1. Germline values: CDR1 SQVTM, CDR2 ANQGSEA. V dropped 5 bases and J dropped 8; count of bases not matched to a gene: 7. CDR3 length equals 14 residues. The variable domain in full, with the rest retrieved from reference TRBV29-1 and TRBJ1-4, is SAVISQKPSRDICQRGTSLTIQCQVDSQVTMMFWYRQQPGQSLTLIATANQGSEATYESGFVIDKFPISRPNLTFSTLTVSNMSPEDSSIYLCSVWGQGVGEKLFFGSGTQLSVL.

The chain couples TRBV18 to TRBJ1-2, with a possible D match to TRBD1 (6 bases). Germline-derived CDR1 and CDR2 are KGHSH and LQKENI. V lost 3 bases and J lost 0, with 14 bases in between. CDR3 length: 16 residues. CDR3: CASSPIGDITNYGYTF. The CDR3 nucleotides read TGTGCCAGCTCACCGATCGGGGACATAACTAACTATGGCTACACCTTC. The entire variable domain, with the rest obtained from reference TRBV18 and TRBJ1-2, is as follows: NAGVMQNPRHLVRRRGQEARLRCSPMKGHSHVYWYRQLPEEGLKFMVYLQKENIIDESGMPKERFSAEFPKEGPSILRIQQVVRGDSAAYFCASSPIGDITNYGYTFGSGTRLTVV.